The 18 T cell receptor beta chains below come from one sample, sequenced in a study of T cells in Graves' hyperthyroidism and ophthalmopathy. Researchers amplified the TCR beta CDR3 regions from RNA transcripts. When the TCR CDR3 underwent first-round RT-PCR, the HTBI primer set was used. TCRdb ran MiXCR on the multiplex PCR reads and lists one entry per CDR3 protein. The data contain 150,000 to 200,000 distinct CDR3 sequences, over 15% of them singletons. Sequenced material: blood. Receptors originate from a woman aged 45 to 65 with Graves' hyperthyroidism.

This chain links TRBV4-1 with TRBJ1-4; maybe TRBD1 (5 bases). Germline V lookup: CDR1 MGHRA, CDR2 YSYEKL. V shed 1 base and J shed 4 bases, with 7 bases lying between them. The CDR3 has 14 residues. CDR3 region: CASSQGQYNEKLFF. CDR3 DNA sequence: TGCGCCAGCAGCCAAGGACAGTATAATGAAAAACTGTTTTTT.

This clonotype was seen a few times. The chain uses TRBV28 and TRBJ1-1; maybe TRBD1 (5 bases). CDR3 length: 14 residues. From germline, CDR1 is MDHEN and CDR2 SYDVKM. Trimming left V 8 bases short and J 5 bases short, with 18 bases between. The CDR3 spells CASLPGPRGTEAFF. CDR3 in DNA: TGTGCCAGCCTCCCGGGACCCCGAGGAACTGAAGCTTTCTTT.

CDR3 residues: CSARVGGNEKLFF. The CDR3 DNA sequence: TGCAGTGCTAGAGTGGGTGGTAATGAAAAACTGTTTTTT. The chain recombines TRBV20-1 with TRBJ1-4, with D unresolved. Germline lookup yields CDR1 DFQATT and CDR2 SNEGSKA (reference sequence). Trimming left V 1 base short and J 4 bases short, with 7 bases between. This CDR3 contains 13 residues.

This clonotype was counted many times. V usage is TRBV7-9 and J usage is TRBJ2-1; 11 positions agree with TRBD2. Germline CDR1 is SEHNR and CDR2 is FQNEAQ (reference sequence). After removal of 0 bases from V and 10 bases from J, the junction contained 8 bases not matched to a gene. This CDR3 contains 16 residues. The CDR3 region has the DNA TGTGCCAGCAGCTTAGCGCTTAGCGGGGGGGCCAAAGAGCAGTTCTTC. It is translated as CASSLALSGGAKEQFF. The complete variable domain, with remaining parts taken from reference TRBV7-9 and TRBJ2-1, reads DTGVSQNPRHKITKRGQNVTFRCDPISEHNRLYWYRQTLGQGPEFLTYFQNEAQLEKSRLLSDRFSAERPKGSFSTLEIQRTEQGDSAMYLCASSLALSGGAKEQFFGPGTRLTVL.

In this sample, this clonotype turned up many times. The V and J genes are TRBV12-3 or TRBV12-4 and TRBJ2-3; possible D gene TRBD2, 6 bases. The ends were cut back, 3 bases at V and 3 bases at J, with 13 bases in the middle. The CDR3 loop spans 15 amino acids. The CDR3 loop reads CASSFHGGRTDTQYF. For the CDR3, the DNA is TGTGCCAGCAGTTTTCACGGGGGTAGAACAGATACGCAGTATTTT.

Ten or more counts support this clonotype. The chain combines TRBV18 with TRBJ2-1, with D possibly being TRBD1 (5 bases). Deletions cut 0 bases from V and 12 bases from J, with 18 bases between. CDR1 is KGHSH, CDR2 LQKENI, per germline. This CDR3 comprises 15 residues. CDR3 protein: CASSPPTAPEWGQFF. CDR3 nucleotides: TGTGCCAGCTCACCACCGACAGCCCCTGAGTGGGGGCAGTTCTTC.

The table lists this clonotype with many counts. The V gene is TRBV28, the J gene TRBJ1-1; D may be TRBD1 (5 bases). This CDR3 has 14 amino acids. From germline, CDR1 is MDHEN and CDR2 SYDVKM. V was cut by 4 bases and J by 1 base, with 10 bases left in between. CDR3 DNA sequence: TGTGCCAGCAGTTCCCCAGGGCAGAACACTGAAGCTTTCTTT. Protein product: CASSSPGQNTEAFF.

This clonotype has at least ten counts. The rearrangement joins TRBV20-1 to TRBJ1-2; D uncertain. Germline CDR1 DFQATT, CDR2 SNEGSKA (reference sequence). This CDR3 comprises 12 residues. Trimming pared 0 bases from V and 0 bases from J, leaving 2 bases between. CDR3 DNA: TGCAGTGCTAGAGAATCTAACTATGGCTACACCTTC. This sequence encodes CSARESNYGYTF.

This clonotype was found many times. In nucleotides, the CDR3 is TGTGCCGTGTCCCGGGACAGGGCTCAGAGTTCACCCCTCCACTTT. It translates to CAVSRDRAQSSPLHF. This sequence joins TRBV15 and TRBJ1-6, with TRBD1 matching 9 bases. The CDR3 extends over 15 amino acids. Germline CDR1 LNHNV, CDR2 YYDKDF (reference sequence). V shed 11 bases, J shed 9 bases, and the junction held 14 bases outside the gene matches.

This clonotype was observed a handful of times. This rearrangement joins TRBV19 to TRBJ2-7; 8 bases are a match to TRBD1. The V segment lost 7 bases and the J segment 1 base; nucleotides outside the gene matches: 6. From germline, CDR1 is LNHDA and CDR2 SQIVND (reference sequence). This CDR3 has 14 residues. The CDR3 reads CASTPTGVSYEQYF. The CDR3 DNA reads TGTGCCAGTACACCGACAGGGGTTTCCTACGAGCAGTACTTC.

The table lists this clonotype with many counts. The chain recombines TRBV5-5 with TRBJ1-4; perhaps TRBD1 as D (5 bases). Trimming took 3 bases from V and 7 from J, leaving 13 bases between them. The CDR3 has 14 amino acids. Germline V gene sequence: CDR1 SGHKS, CDR2 YYEKEE (reference sequence). The CDR3 here is CASSSWGGGEKLFF. The CDR3 nucleotides are TGTGCCAGCAGCTCGTGGGGCGGAGGTGAAAAACTGTTTTTT.

The chain links TRBV3-1 to TRBJ1-2; a possible D gene is TRBD1 (6 bases). The V end lost 4 bases, the J end lost 7 bases, and 19 bases lay between the germline ends. Per the germline V gene, CDR1 is LGHDT and CDR2 is YNNKEL (reference sequence). CDR3 length: 15 amino acids. In DNA form, the CDR3 reads TGTGCCAGCAGCCCCAGTATGGGGGCGAAGGGTGGCTACACCTTC. Translated, it gives CASSPSMGAKGGYTF.

This clonotype was counted at least ten times. V gene TRBV24-1 combines with J gene TRBJ2-5, with TRBD1 identical over 7 bases. The CDR3 runs to 14 residues. The junction had 2 bases not matched to a gene; V was cut back by 5 bases and J by 0 bases. The V gene's germline CDR1 is KGHDR and CDR2 SFDVKD. The CDR3 DNA follows: TGTGCCACCAGTGGACAGGGACACCAAGAGACCCAGTACTTC. This encodes CATSGQGHQETQYF.

This clonotype has at least ten counts. This chain joins TRBV5-8 and TRBJ2-1; 9 nucleotides align to TRBD2. Germline CDR1 and CDR2: SGHTS and YDEGEE. The CDR3 contains 15 residues. V was pared by 0 bases and J by 4 bases, with 2 bases of the junction left unmatched. The CDR3 DNA is TGTGCCAGCAGCTTGGAACTAGCGGGTTACAATGAGCAGTTCTTC. This gives the protein CASSLELAGYNEQFF.

This clonotype was seen repeatedly, ten times or more. The chain links TRBV28 to TRBJ2-3, with TRBD2 identical over 15 bases. Germline values: CDR1 MDHEN, CDR2 SYDVKM. The CDR3 loop spans 18 amino acids. With 5 bases clipped from V and 4 bases from J, the junction kept 10 bases outside the gene matches. This chain's CDR3 is CASSIGLAGGLWADTQYF. For the CDR3, the DNA is TGTGCCAGCAGTATCGGACTAGCGGGGGGGCTTTGGGCAGATACGCAGTATTTT. Supplemented by reference TRBV28 and TRBJ2-3, the full variable domain reads DVKVTQSSRYLVKRTGEKVFLECVQDMDHENMFWYRQDPGLGLRLIYFSYDVKMKEKGDIPEGYSVSREKKERFSLILESASTNQTSMYLCASSIGLAGGLWADTQYFGPGTRLTVL.

This clonotype was observed many times. The V call is TRBV5-8, the J call TRBJ2-7, with D tentatively TRBD2 (7 bases). The V and J ends lost 4 bases and 4 bases respectively, with 21 bases between them. This CDR3 has 16 amino acids. In germline, CDR1 is SGHTS, CDR2 YDEGEE. The CDR3 region has the DNA TGTGCCAGCAGCCCTCGTGGGGGGGCCTCAATGTACGAGCAGTACTTC. As protein: CASSPRGGASMYEQYF. Filled out from reference TRBV5-8 and TRBJ2-7, the complete variable domain reads EAGVTQSPTHLIKTRGQQATLRCSPISGHTSVYWYQQALGLGLQFLLWYDEGEERNRGNFPPRFSGRQFPNYSSELNVNALELEDSALYLCASSPRGGASMYEQYFGPGTRLTVT.

This clonotype was observed at least ten times. The chain links TRBV2 to TRBJ1-2; D perhaps matches TRBD1 (6 bases). The CDR3 totals 13 residues. Trimming stripped 2 bases from V and 8 bases from J, with 12 bases between. Germline-derived CDR1 and CDR2 are SNHLY and FYNNEI. The CDR3 loop is CASSERAGDGYTF. Written as DNA, the CDR3 is TGTGCCAGCAGTGAAAGGGCAGGGGACGGCTACACCTTC.

The genes are TRBV7-9 and TRBJ1-2; 7 positions agree with TRBD1. V lost 5 bases to trimming and J lost 8 bases; unmatched junction nucleotides: 17. CDR3 size: 16 residues. Germline loops: CDR1 SEHNR, CDR2 FQNEAQ (reference sequence). The CDR3 nucleotides are TGTGCCAGCAGCCAGGGGGGGGGGGCGGCGCCCCGCGGCTACACCTTC. It specifies CASSQGGGAAPRGYTF.